The entry below describes one TCR beta chain. This specimen comes from a study of blood T cell repertoires in COVID-19. Looking at the study overall: There were acute and convalescent COVID-19 samples, and they came from the United States, Italy and Spain.

The data were produced by immunoSEQ multiplex PCR, yet TCRdb's version contains in-frame clones alone and is incomplete. Among around 290,000 clones listed, 88% were seen once. The receptor was derived from a woman aged 60 to 75 in a cohort exposed to, infected with or recovered from COVID-19 (not recorded which). The sequenced sample consisted of PBMCs or T cells enriched from blood (not recorded which).

This chain's CDR3 is CASSPGTSGRGQYF. Here the CDR3 DNA reads TGTGCCAGCAGCCCCGGGACTAGCGGGAGAGGGCAGTACTTC. The chain recombines TRBV3-1 (or the pseudogene TRBV3-2) with TRBJ2-7; 14 positions agree with TRBD2. V lost 4 bases to trimming and J lost 9 bases; unmatched junction nucleotides: 5. The CDR3 runs to 14 residues. The germline V gene encodes CDR1 LGHDT and CDR2 YNNKEL (reference sequence).